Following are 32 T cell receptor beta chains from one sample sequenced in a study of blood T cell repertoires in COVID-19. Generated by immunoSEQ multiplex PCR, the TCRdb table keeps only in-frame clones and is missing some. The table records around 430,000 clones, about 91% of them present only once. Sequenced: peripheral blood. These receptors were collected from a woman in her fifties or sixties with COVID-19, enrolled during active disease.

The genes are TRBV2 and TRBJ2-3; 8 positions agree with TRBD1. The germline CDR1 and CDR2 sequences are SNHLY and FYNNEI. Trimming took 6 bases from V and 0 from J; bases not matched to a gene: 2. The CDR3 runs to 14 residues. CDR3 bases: TGTGCCAGCAGGGACAGGGCAAGCACAGATACGCAGTATTTT. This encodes CASRDRASTDTQYF.

In DNA, the CDR3 is TGTGCCACCAGTGATTTGGGGACAGGGAAGAAAGAGACCCAGTACTTC. This translates into CATSDLGTGKKETQYF. The rearrangement joins TRBV24-1 to TRBJ2-5, with 9 bases aligning to TRBD1. The length of the CDR3 is 16 residues. With V trimmed by 0 bases and J by 3 bases, 4 bases remained unmatched. Germline values: CDR1 KGHDR, CDR2 SFDVKD.

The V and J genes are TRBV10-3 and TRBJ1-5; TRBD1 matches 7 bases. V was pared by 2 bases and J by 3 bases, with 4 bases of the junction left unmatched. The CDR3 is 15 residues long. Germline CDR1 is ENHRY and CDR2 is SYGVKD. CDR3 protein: CAISEAGTDNQPQHF. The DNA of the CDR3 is TGTGCCATCAGTGAGGCCGGGACAGACAATCAGCCCCAGCATTTT.

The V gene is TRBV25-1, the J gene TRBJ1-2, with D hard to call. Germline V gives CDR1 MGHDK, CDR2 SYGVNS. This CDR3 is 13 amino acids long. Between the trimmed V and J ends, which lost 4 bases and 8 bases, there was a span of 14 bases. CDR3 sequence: CASSGSGILGYTF. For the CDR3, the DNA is TGTGCCAGCAGTGGGTCTGGCATCTTAGGCTACACCTTC.

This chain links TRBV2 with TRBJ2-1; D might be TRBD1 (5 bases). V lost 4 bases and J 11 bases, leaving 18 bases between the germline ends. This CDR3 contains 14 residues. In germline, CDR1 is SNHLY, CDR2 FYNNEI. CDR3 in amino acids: CASSGTDSQGKQFF. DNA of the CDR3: TGTGCCAGCAGTGGAACCGACTCCCAGGGTAAGCAGTTCTTC.

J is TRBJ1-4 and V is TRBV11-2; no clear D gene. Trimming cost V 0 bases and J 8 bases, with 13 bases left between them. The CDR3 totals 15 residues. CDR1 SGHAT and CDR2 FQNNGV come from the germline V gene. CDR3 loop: CASSLDPLGGEKLFF. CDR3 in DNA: TGTGCCAGCAGCTTAGATCCTCTGGGAGGGGAAAAACTGTTTTTT.

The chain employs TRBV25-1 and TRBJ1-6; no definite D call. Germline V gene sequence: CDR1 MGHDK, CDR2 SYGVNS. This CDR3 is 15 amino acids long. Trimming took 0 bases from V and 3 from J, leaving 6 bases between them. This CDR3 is CASSEYAVYNSPLHF. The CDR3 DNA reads TGTGCCAGCAGTGAATACGCAGTCTATAATTCACCCCTCCACTTT. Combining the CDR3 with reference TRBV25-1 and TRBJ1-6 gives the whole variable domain EADIYQTPRYLVIGTGKKITLECSQTMGHDKMYWYQQDPGMELHLIHYSYGVNSTEKGDLSSESTVSRIRTEHFPLTLESARPSHTSQYLCASSEYAVYNSPLHFGNGTRLTVT.

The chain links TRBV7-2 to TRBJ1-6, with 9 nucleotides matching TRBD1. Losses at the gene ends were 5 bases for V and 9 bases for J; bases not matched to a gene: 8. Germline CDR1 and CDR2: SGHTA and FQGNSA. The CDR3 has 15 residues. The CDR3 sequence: CASSPLQGAGSPLHF. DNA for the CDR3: TGTGCCAGCAGCCCGTTACAGGGGGCGGGTTCACCCCTCCACTTT.

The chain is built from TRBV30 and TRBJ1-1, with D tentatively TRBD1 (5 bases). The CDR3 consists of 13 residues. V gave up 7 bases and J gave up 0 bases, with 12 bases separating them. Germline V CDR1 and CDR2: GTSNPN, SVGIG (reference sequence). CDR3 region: CALTDTLNTEAFF. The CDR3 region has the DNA TGTGCCTTGACAGACACCCTGAACACTGAAGCTTTCTTT. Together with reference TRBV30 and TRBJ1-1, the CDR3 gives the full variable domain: SQTIHQWPATLVQPVGSPLSLECTVEGTSNPNLYWYRQAAGRGLQLLFYSVGIGQISSEVPQNLSASRPQDRQFILSSKKLLLSDSGFYLCALTDTLNTEAFFGQGTRLTVV.

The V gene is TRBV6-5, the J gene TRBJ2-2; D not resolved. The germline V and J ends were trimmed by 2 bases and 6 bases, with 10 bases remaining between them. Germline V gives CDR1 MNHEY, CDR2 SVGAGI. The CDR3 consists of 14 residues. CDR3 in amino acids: CASSYAARSGELFF. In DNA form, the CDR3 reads TGTGCCAGCAGTTACGCGGCTCGGTCCGGGGAGCTGTTTTTT.

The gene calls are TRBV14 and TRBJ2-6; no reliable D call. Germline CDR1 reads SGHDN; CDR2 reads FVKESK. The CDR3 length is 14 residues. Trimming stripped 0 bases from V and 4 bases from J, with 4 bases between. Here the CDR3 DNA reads TGTGCCAGCAGCCAAGAGTCGGGGGCCAACGTCCTGACTTTC. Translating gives CASSQESGANVLTF.

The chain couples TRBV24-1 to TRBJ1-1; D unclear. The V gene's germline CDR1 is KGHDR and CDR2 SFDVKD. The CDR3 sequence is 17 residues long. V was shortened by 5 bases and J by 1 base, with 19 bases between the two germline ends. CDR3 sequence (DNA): TGTGCCACCAGTGTCCAACGACTTCCCGTGGGGAACACTGAAGCTTTCTTT. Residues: CATSVQRLPVGNTEAFF.

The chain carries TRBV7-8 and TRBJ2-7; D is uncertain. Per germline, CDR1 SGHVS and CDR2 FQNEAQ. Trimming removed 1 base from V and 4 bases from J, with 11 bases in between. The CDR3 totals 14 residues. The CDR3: CASSLGRGRYEQYF. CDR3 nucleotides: TGTGCCAGCAGCTTAGGTCGCGGCAGATACGAGCAGTACTTC.

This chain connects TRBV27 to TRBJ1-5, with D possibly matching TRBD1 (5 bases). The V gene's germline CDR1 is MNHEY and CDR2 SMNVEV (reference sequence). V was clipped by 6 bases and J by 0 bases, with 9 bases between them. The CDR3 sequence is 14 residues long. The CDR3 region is CASSPRGSNQPQHF. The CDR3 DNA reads TGTGCCAGCAGCCCAAGGGGTAGCAATCAGCCCCAGCATTTT.

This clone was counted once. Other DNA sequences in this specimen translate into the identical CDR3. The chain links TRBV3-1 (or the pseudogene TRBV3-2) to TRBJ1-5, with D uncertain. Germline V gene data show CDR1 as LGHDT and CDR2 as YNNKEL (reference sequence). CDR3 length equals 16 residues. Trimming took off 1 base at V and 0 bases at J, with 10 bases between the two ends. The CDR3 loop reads CASSQGSVNSNQPQHF. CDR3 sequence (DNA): TGTGCCAGCAGCCAAGGGTCGGTAAATAGCAATCAGCCCCAGCATTTT.

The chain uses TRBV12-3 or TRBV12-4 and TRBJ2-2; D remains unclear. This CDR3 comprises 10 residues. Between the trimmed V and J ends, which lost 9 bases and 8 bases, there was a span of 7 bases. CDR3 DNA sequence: TGTGCCAGTGCAGGAGGGGAGCTGTTTTTT. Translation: CASAGGELFF.

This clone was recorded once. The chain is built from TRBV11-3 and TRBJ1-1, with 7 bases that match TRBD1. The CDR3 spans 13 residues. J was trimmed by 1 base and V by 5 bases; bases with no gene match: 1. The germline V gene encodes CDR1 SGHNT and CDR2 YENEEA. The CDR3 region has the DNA TGTGCCAGCAGCCGGGACAGGAACACTGAAGCTTTCTTT. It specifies CASSRDRNTEAFF.

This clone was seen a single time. In nucleotides, the CDR3 is TGTGCCAGCTCAGGCGGGGCAGGATGGTCCTATAATTCACCCCTCCACTTT. Amino acids: CASSGGAGWSYNSPLHF. The chain has TRBV18 and TRBJ1-6; perhaps TRBD1 as D (5 bases). This CDR3 region has 17 residues. The germline CDR1 and CDR2 sequences are KGHSH and LQKENI. The germline V and J ends were trimmed by 5 bases and 1 base, with 15 bases remaining between them.

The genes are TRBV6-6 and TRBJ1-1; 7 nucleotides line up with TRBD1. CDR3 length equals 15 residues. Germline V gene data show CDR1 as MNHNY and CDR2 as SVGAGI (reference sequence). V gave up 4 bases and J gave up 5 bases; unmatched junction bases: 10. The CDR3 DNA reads TGTGCCAGCAGTTCCCTAAACAGGGGTGAAACTGAAGCTTTCTTT. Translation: CASSSLNRGETEAFF.

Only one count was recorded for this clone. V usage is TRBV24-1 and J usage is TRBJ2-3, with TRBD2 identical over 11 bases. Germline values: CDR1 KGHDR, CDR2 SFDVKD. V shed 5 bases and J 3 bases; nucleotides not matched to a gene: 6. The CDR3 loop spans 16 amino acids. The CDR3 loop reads CATSGDSGGATDTQYF. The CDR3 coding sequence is TGTGCCACCAGTGGTGATAGCGGGGGGGCAACAGATACGCAGTATTTT.

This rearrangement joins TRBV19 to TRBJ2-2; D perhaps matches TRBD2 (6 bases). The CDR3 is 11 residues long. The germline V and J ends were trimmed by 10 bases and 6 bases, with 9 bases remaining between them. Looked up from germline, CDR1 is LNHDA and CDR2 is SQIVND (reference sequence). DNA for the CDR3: TGTGCCACCGGAGGGGCCGGGGAGCTGTTTTTT. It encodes CATGGAGELFF.

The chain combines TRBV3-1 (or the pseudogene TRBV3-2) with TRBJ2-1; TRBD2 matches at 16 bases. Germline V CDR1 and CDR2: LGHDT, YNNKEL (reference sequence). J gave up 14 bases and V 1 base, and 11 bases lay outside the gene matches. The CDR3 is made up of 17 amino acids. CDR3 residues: CASSQVAGTSGGAVKFF. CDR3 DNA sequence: TGTGCCAGCAGCCAAGTCGCCGGGACTAGCGGGGGGGCTGTGAAGTTCTTC.

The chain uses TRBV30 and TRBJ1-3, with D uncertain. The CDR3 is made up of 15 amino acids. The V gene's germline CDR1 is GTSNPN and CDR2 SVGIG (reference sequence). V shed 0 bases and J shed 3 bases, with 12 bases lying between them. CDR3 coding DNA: TGTGCCTGGAGTGTAGGAGGTTCGGTTGGAAACACCATATATTTT. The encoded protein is CAWSVGGSVGNTIYF.

CDR3 bases: TGCGCCACGGGAGAGTCACCGACTAGCGGGGGGGCCGGGGAGCAGTACTTC. This sequence encodes CATGESPTSGGAGEQYF. The chain employs TRBV10-2 and TRBJ2-7; 14 nucleotides line up with TRBD2. Per the germline V gene, CDR1 is WSHSY and CDR2 is SAAADI. The CDR3 consists of 17 residues. With 10 bases clipped from V and 7 bases from J, the junction kept 18 bases outside the gene matches.

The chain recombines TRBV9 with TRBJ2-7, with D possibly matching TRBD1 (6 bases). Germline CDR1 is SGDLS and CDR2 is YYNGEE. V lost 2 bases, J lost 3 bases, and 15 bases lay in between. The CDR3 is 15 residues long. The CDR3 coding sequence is TGTGCCAGCAGCGTGGGGTGGGACACCTACTACGAGCAGTACTTC. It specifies CASSVGWDTYYEQYF. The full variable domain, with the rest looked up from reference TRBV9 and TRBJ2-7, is DSGVTQTPKHLITATGQRVTLRCSPRSGDLSVYWYQQSLDQGLQFLIQYYNGEERAKGNILERFSAQQFPDLHSELNLSSLELGDSALYFCASSVGWDTYYEQYFGPGTRLTVT.

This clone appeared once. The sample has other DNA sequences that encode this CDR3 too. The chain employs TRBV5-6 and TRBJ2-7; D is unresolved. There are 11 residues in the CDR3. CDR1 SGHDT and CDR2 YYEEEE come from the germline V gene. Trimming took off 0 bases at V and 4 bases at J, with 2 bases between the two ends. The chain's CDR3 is CASSLAYEQYF. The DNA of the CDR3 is TGTGCCAGCAGCTTGGCGTACGAGCAGTACTTC.

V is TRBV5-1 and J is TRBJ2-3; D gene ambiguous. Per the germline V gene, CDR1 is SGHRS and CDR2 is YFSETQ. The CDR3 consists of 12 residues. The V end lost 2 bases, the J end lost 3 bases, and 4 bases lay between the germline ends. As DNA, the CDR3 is TGCGCCAGCAGCTTAACAACAGATACGCAGTATTTT. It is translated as CASSLTTDTQYF.

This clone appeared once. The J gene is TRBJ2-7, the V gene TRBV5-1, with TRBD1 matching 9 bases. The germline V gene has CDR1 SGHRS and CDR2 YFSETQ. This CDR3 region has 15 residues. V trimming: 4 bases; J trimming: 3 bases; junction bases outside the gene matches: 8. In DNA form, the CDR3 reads TGCGCCAGCAGCCTATCAACAGGGGGCGGCTACGAGCAGTACTTC. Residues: CASSLSTGGGYEQYF.

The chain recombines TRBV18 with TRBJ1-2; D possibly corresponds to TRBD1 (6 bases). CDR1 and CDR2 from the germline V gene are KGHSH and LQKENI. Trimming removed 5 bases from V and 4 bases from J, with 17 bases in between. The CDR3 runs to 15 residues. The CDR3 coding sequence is TGTGCCAGCTCAGGAGGACAGCCGAGTCCCTATGGCTACACCTTC. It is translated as CASSGGQPSPYGYTF.

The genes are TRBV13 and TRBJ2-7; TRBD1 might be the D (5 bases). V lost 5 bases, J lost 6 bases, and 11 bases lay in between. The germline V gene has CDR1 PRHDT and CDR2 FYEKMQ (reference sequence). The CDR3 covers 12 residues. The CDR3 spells CASSVRVGEQYF. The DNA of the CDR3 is TGTGCCAGCAGCGTCAGGGTTGGCGAGCAGTACTTC.

CDR3 in DNA: TGTGCCAGCAGCCAAAAGGCGGGCGGGGGACTCCAAGAGACCCAGTACTTC. It encodes CASSQKAGGGLQETQYF. The rearrangement joins TRBV3-1 (or the pseudogene TRBV3-2) to TRBJ2-5, with 7 bases identical to TRBD2. Trimming cost V 2 bases and J 1 base; bases outside gene matches: 10. Germline-derived CDR1 and CDR2 are LGHDT and YNNKEL (reference sequence). This CDR3 spans 17 amino acids.

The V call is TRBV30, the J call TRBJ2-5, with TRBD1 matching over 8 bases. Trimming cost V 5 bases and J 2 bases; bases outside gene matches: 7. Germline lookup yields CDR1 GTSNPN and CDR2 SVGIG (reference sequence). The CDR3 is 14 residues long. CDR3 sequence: CAWYSGQGQETQYF. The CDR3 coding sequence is TGTGCCTGGTACAGCGGACAGGGTCAAGAGACCCAGTACTTC.